The 20 T cell receptor beta chains below were found in one sample sequenced in a study of shared clonotypes between healthy human individuals (dated by TCRdb to about 2020). Library prep was done by the immunoSEQ multiplex PCR assay. TCRdb re-hosts the immuneACCESS table, in-frame sequences only. Its copies lack some clones; in the studies checked, an unresolved V gene accounts for under half of them, and the cause for the rest is not known. This sample lists about a million clones; around 75% were detected once. Together, the top ten hold roughly 1.5% of the sample. Material: memory CD4+ T cells sorted from blood. The cell subset or site label, as the study defines it: CD45RA-negative fraction. These receptors were collected from a man aged 18-30 years in good health.

The V and J genes are TRBV27 and TRBJ2-1; 13 bases align to TRBD2. The CDR3 is made up of 16 amino acids. The germline V gene has CDR1 MNHEY and CDR2 SMNVEV (reference sequence). V lost 6 bases and J lost 8; bases outside the gene matches: 10. CDR3 sequence (DNA): TGTGCCAGCAGCTGGGATTGGGGACTAGCGGGATATGAGCAGTTCTTC. This translates into CASSWDWGLAGYEQFF.

This clone has a handful of counts. The V and J genes are TRBV28 and TRBJ1-6; D gene uncertain. This CDR3 region has 14 residues. The germline gives CDR1 MDHEN, CDR2 SYDVKM. V shed 2 bases and J shed 7 bases, with 9 bases lying between them. CDR3 in amino acids: CASSLPDANSPLHF. CDR3 coding DNA: TGTGCCAGCAGTTTACCAGATGCAAATTCACCCCTCCACTTT.

J is TRBJ1-6 and V is TRBV7-9, with D uncertain. The germline V gene encodes CDR1 SEHNR and CDR2 FQNEAQ (reference sequence). The germline V and J ends were trimmed by 1 base and 9 bases, with 13 bases remaining between them. CDR3 length: 15 residues. CDR3 protein: CASSLGVGYGSPLHF. The CDR3 DNA sequence: TGTGCCAGCAGCTTAGGTGTAGGTTACGGTTCACCCCTCCACTTT.

This clone has a handful of counts. Possible read error: a much larger clone is one base away. This sample also contains other DNA sequences that code for the same CDR3. The chain has TRBV2 and TRBJ1-1; D might be TRBD1 (5 bases). CDR1 SNHLY and CDR2 FYNNEI come from the germline V gene. The germline V and J ends were trimmed by 2 bases and 1 base, with 5 bases remaining between them. The CDR3 consists of 13 residues. The CDR3 protein is CASSEQGNTEAFF. The CDR3 coding sequence is TGTGCCAGCAGTGAACAGGGGAACACTGAAGCTTTCTTT.

V is TRBV11-3 and J is TRBJ2-1; 10 nucleotides match TRBD2. V lost 6 bases, J lost 1 base, and 9 bases stayed unmatched. The CDR3 runs 17 residues. Germline CDR1 SGHNT, CDR2 YENEEA. CDR3 amino acids: CASSSTAGGLSYNEQFF. The CDR3 nucleotides are TGTGCCAGCAGTTCCACAGCGGGGGGGCTGTCCTACAATGAGCAGTTCTTC.

The chain recombines TRBV7-2 with TRBJ1-1; no reliable D call. The V end was cut by 5 bases, the J end by 2 bases, with 12 bases between. The CDR3 runs 14 residues. CDR1 and CDR2 from the germline V gene are SGHTA and FQGNSA. The CDR3 nucleotides are TGTGCCAGCAGCCTGGTACGGGGAAACACTGAAGCTTTCTTT. Translated, it gives CASSLVRGNTEAFF.

The chain joins TRBV7-6 to TRBJ2-2; 7 nucleotides align to TRBD1. The CDR3 has 16 residues. Trimming at V came to 1 base and at J to 4 bases, leaving 6 bases not matched to a gene. Germline CDR1 and CDR2: SGHVS and FNYEAQ. In DNA form, the CDR3 reads TGTGCCAGCAGCTTAGGGTACAGGGGACCCACCGGGGAGCTGTTTTTT. Protein: CASSLGYRGPTGELFF.

V and J are TRBV5-1 and TRBJ2-5; perhaps TRBD1 as D (5 bases). This CDR3 has 16 residues. CDR1 is SGHRS and CDR2 is YFSETQ in the germline V gene. The ends were cut back, 1 base at V and 5 bases at J, with 18 bases in the middle. The CDR3 nucleotides are TGCGCCAGCAGCTTGTATCGGTTGGGGCCTAGGGAGACCCAGTACTTC. Protein product: CASSLYRLGPRETQYF.

The rearrangement uses TRBV10-3 and TRBJ2-5; 12 bases are shared with TRBD2. Looked up from germline, CDR1 is ENHRY and CDR2 is SYGVKD. This CDR3 contains 16 residues. V shed 1 base, J shed 2 bases, and the junction held 2 bases outside the gene matches. The CDR3 DNA follows: TGTGCCATCAGTGAGTTAACTAGCGGGGGGCAAGAGACCCAGTACTTC. It specifies CAISELTSGGQETQYF.

The rearrangement links TRBV7-9 to TRBJ2-5; maybe TRBD1 (5 bases). This CDR3 is 15 amino acids long. Germline CDR1 and CDR2: SEHNR and FQNEAQ (reference sequence). Deletions cut 5 bases from V and 7 bases from J, with 20 bases between. DNA for the CDR3: TGTGCCAGCAGCCCCGGAGATGGGGCGGTGTGGACCCAGTACTTC. Its protein product is CASSPGDGAVWTQYF.

The sample holds many counts of this clone. Other DNA sequences in this sample translate to the same CDR3. The V call is TRBV27, the J call TRBJ2-7, with D hard to call. In germline, CDR1 is MNHEY, CDR2 SMNVEV (reference sequence). CDR3 length equals 14 residues. Trimming shortened V by 5 bases and J by 2 bases, and 13 bases separated the two germline ends. The CDR3 nucleotides are TGTGCCAGCAGTCCGAGGCAGTCTACCTACGAGCAGTACTTC. As protein: CASSPRQSTYEQYF.

The gene calls are TRBV5-1 and TRBJ2-3; no firm D call. The CDR3 length is 14 residues. Trimming left V 4 bases short and J 0 bases short, with 9 bases between. CDR1 is SGHRS, CDR2 YFSETQ, per germline. CDR3 region: CASSGPISTDTQYF. The DNA for the CDR3 is TGCGCCAGCAGCGGACCGATTAGCACAGATACGCAGTATTTT.

V usage is TRBV7-3 and J usage is TRBJ1-1; 10 bases fit TRBD1. This CDR3 is built from 15 residues. Germline V gene sequence: CDR1 SGHTA, CDR2 FQGTGA. V gave up 8 bases and J gave up 6 bases; unmatched junction bases: 12. CDR3 DNA sequence: TGTGCCAGCCGTCAGACAGGGGGCGCGGGGGCTGAAGCTTTCTTT. Translated: CASRQTGGAGAEAFF.

The V gene is TRBV16, the J gene TRBJ2-7; TRBD1 agrees at 12 bases. V lost 4 bases and J lost 5; bases outside the gene matches: 6. This CDR3 spans 15 amino acids. Germline V gives CDR1 KGHSY, CDR2 FQNENV. Written as DNA, the CDR3 is TGTGCCAGCAGCCGGGGACAGGGGGCATCAGACGAGCAGTACTTC. Residues: CASSRGQGASDEQYF.

Remarks on this clone: Within the sample, other DNA sequences also encode this same CDR3. The chain carries TRBV28 and TRBJ1-2; perhaps TRBD1 as D (5 bases). There are 13 residues in the CDR3. V was cut by 5 bases and J by 5 bases, with 12 bases left in between. Germline CDR1 reads MDHEN; CDR2 reads SYDVKM. The CDR3 here is CASSTGTAYGYTF. DNA for the CDR3: TGTGCCAGCAGTACGGGGACTGCTTATGGCTACACCTTC.

This clone has only a few counts. Other DNA sequences in this specimen translate into the identical CDR3. The rearrangement uses TRBV28 and TRBJ1-2; 10 bases agree with TRBD1. Germline V CDR1 and CDR2: MDHEN, SYDVKM. The CDR3 is made up of 13 amino acids. The trim removed 7 bases at V and 5 bases at J, leaving 4 bases unmatched. The CDR3 DNA reads as TGTGCCAGCACTGGGGGACAGGGGTATGGCTACACCTTC. It specifies CASTGGQGYGYTF.

V gene TRBV9 combines with J gene TRBJ1-6, with a possible D match to TRBD1 (5 bases). V was cut by 0 bases and J by 14 bases, with 12 bases left in between. Germline V gene sequence: CDR1 SGDLS, CDR2 YYNGEE. The CDR3 totals 13 residues. CDR3 sequence reads: CASSVEEGSTLHF. In DNA, the CDR3 is TGTGCCAGCAGCGTAGAGGAGGGGTCGACCCTCCACTTT. The variable domain in full, completed from reference TRBV9 and TRBJ1-6, reads DSGVTQTPKHLITATGQRVTLRCSPRSGDLSVYWYQQSLDQGLQFLIQYYNGEERAKGNILERFSAQQFPDLHSELNLSSLELGDSALYFCASSVEEGSTLHFGNGTRLTVT.

This clone was found once. The chain combines TRBV6-1 with TRBJ2-1; D remains unclear. The length of the CDR3 is 15 residues. In germline, CDR1 is MNHNS, CDR2 SASEGT. The V end lost 6 bases, the J end lost 0 bases, and 12 bases lay between the germline ends. CDR3 amino acids: CASRQTVSSYNEQFF. CDR3 coding DNA: TGTGCCAGCAGGCAAACAGTTTCCTCCTACAATGAGCAGTTCTTC.

This clone appeared a few times. The CDR3 sequence is CAWSSRGLYEQYF. Written as DNA, the CDR3 is TGTGCCTGGAGCTCTAGGGGGTTATACGAGCAGTACTTC. V and J are TRBV30 and TRBJ2-7; TRBD1 is a possible D gene (6 bases). Trimming removed 3 bases at V and 4 bases at J, with 13 bases between. Germline V gene sequence: CDR1 GTSNPN, CDR2 SVGIG (reference sequence). This CDR3 has 13 residues.

In its sample, this clone was seen many times. V usage is TRBV5-6 and J usage is TRBJ1-5, with 11 bases lining up with TRBD1. V was pared by 4 bases and J by 10 bases, with 7 bases of the junction left unmatched. The length of the CDR3 is 14 residues. Germline assignment: CDR1 SGHDT and CDR2 YYEEEE. The CDR3: CASSPGTGGGPQHF. The DNA of the CDR3 is TGTGCCAGCAGCCCCGGGACAGGGGGGGGACCCCAGCATTTT.